The rows below give T cell receptor beta chains drawn from one sample of a study of blood T cell repertoires in COVID-19. TCRdb keeps only in-frame clones here, not all; method: immunoSEQ multiplex PCR. The sample shows approximately 250,000 clones, approximately 80% of them seen only once. Sample: peripheral blood. The receptors come from a human donor in a cohort sampled during active COVID-19. Each CDR3 is given with its conserved first and last residue. Fields, in order: V gene, D gene, clone size, J gene, CDR3 DNA, CDR3 protein. A D gene is named only where the DNA matches it firmly. Rows may omit the clone size; those that give it use once, few, many or a size class.

TRBV29-1,.,many,TRBJ2-7,TGCAGCGTTTCCTCGGACAGTTGGCAGTACTTC,CSVSSDSWQYF
TRBV5-1,.,.,TRBJ2-5,TGCGCCAGCAGCTTGTCGGAGTCTGAGACCCAGTACTTC,CASSLSESETQYF
TRBV19,TRBD1,.,TRBJ1-2,TGTGCCAGTACCCCAGGGGGCGCAGGCTACACCTTC,CASTPGGAGYTF
TRBV6-4,TRBD2,once,TRBJ2-3,TGTGCCAGCAGTGACTCTAGCGGGGGGTTTCGCACAGATACGCAGTATTTT,CASSDSSGGFRTDTQYF
TRBV12-3/TRBV12-4,.,.,TRBJ2-7,TGTGCCAGCAGTTTTGGGCCGGAGCAGTACTTC,CASSFGPEQYF
TRBV7-6,.,.,TRBJ1-2,TGTGCCAGCAGCAACCGCCAGGGTGATGGCTACACCTTC,CASSNRQGDGYTF
TRBV12-3/TRBV12-4,.,.,TRBJ2-5,TGTGCCAGCAGTTTATTCTTCGCGGAGACCCAGTACTTC,CASSLFFAETQYF
TRBV5-1,.,.,TRBJ2-5,TGCGCCAGCAGCCGTAATTTGGTTTCGGCGGGGCAAGAGACCCAGTACTTC,CASSRNLVSAGQETQYF
TRBV6-4,.,.,TRBJ1-2,TGTGCCAGCAGTGACTCGCAGGGAAACGGCTACACCTTC,CASSDSQGNGYTF
TRBV6-2/TRBV6-3,.,.,TRBJ2-7,TGTGCCAGCAGTTACCCCCCTTACCAGGCCTACGAGCAGTACTTC,CASSYPPYQAYEQYF
TRBV4-1,.,few,TRBJ1-1,TGCGCCAGCAGACGAACAGACCTCCAGAGTGAAGCTTTCTTT,CASRRTDLQSEAFF
TRBV4-2,TRBD2,.,TRBJ2-7,TGTGCCAGCAGCCAAGTGGGGACTAGCGAATACGAGCAGTACTTC,CASSQVGTSEYEQYF
TRBV5-8,TRBD2,.,TRBJ2-3,TGTGCCAGCAGCCGGGGGGACTTACCGAGGGATACGCAGTATTTT,CASSRGDLPRDTQYF
TRBV4-3,.,.,TRBJ2-7,TGCGCCAGCAGCCGTTTCACTACGGCAGGGATTCACTACGAGCAGTACTTC,CASSRFTTAGIHYEQYF
TRBV28,TRBD2,.,TRBJ2-3,TGTGCCAGCAGTTTAGTGCGGGGGGGAGGCTGGGATACGCAGTATTTT,CASSLVRGGGWDTQYF
TRBV19,.,.,TRBJ2-1,TGTGCCAGTAGTATAGCTCGGGCTAGCTCGGGAAATGAGCAGTTCTTC,CASSIARASSGNEQFF
TRBV11-2,.,few,TRBJ2-7,TGTGCCAGCAGCCCTCTCTCTAACGAGCAGTACTTC,CASSPLSNEQYF
TRBV3-1/TRBV3-2,TRBD2,.,TRBJ2-7,TGTGCCAGCAGTCAACTAGCGGGAGGACCCTACGAGCAGTACTTC,CASSQLAGGPYEQYF
TRBV28,.,few,TRBJ1-1,TGTGTCACATCGCGGGACCCCAGGTTAGCTGAAGCTTTCTTT,CVTSRDPRLAEAFF
TRBV6-2/TRBV6-3,.,.,TRBJ2-4,TGTGCCAGCAGTTACGAGGGCCCACTAGCCAAAAACATTCAGTACTTC,CASSYEGPLAKNIQYF
TRBV29-1,TRBD1,.,TRBJ1-4,TGCAGCGTTGAAGACAGGGGGGACGAAAAACTGTTTTTT,CSVEDRGDEKLFF
TRBV5-5,.,.,TRBJ2-1,TGTGCCAGCAGCTTGGCTGACAATGAGCAGTTCTTC,CASSLADNEQFF
TRBV3-1/TRBV3-2,.,.,TRBJ1-1,TGTGCCAGCAGCCAAGAAATCTTGGCGAACACTGAAGCTTTCTTT,CASSQEILANTEAFF
TRBV27,.,.,TRBJ2-5,TGTGCCAGCAGTTTATTGGCAGGGTTTATTGAGACCCAGTACTTC,CASSLLAGFIETQYF
TRBV6-5,.,.,TRBJ2-6,TGTGCCAGCAGTTACCTGGGCCGTTCTGGGGCCAACGTCCTGACTTTC,CASSYLGRSGANVLTF
TRBV19,TRBD1,.,TRBJ1-1,TGTGCCAGTAGGCCGAACGACAGGGCATCGACTGAAGCTTTCTTT,CASRPNDRASTEAFF
TRBV3-1/TRBV3-2,.,.,TRBJ2-5,TGTGCCAGCAGCCAAGGGGCGACCCGGATGGGAGAGACCCAGTACTTC,CASSQGATRMGETQYF
TRBV2,.,once,TRBJ2-7,TGTGCCAGCAGCGGTGCGGACTCACAGAACGAGCAGTACTTC,CASSGADSQNEQYF
TRBV11-2,TRBD1,.,TRBJ2-7,TGTGCCAGCAGCCCCTCACAGGGGTTGGACTACGAGCAGTACTTC,CASSPSQGLDYEQYF
TRBV3-1/TRBV3-2,TRBD1,.,TRBJ1-5,TGTGCCAGCAGCCGGACAGGGCGGAGGGATCAGCCCCAGCATTTT,CASSRTGRRDQPQHF
TRBV6-5,.,.,TRBJ1-5,TGTGCCAGCAGCGTCTCGAATCAGCCCCAGCATTTT,CASSVSNQPQHF
TRBV6-2/TRBV6-3,.,.,TRBJ1-1,TGTGCCAGCAGTTACTCGGTTGGGAGATTGCCTGAAGCTTTCTTT,CASSYSVGRLPEAFF
TRBV7-2,.,.,TRBJ2-3,TGTGCCAGCAGCTTGTTCCCTCAACACCCCCCAGATACGCAGTATTTT,CASSLFPQHPPDTQYF
TRBV19,.,few,TRBJ1-1,TGTGCCAGTATCGATAGGGGGGGAGGTTCAACTGAAGCTTTCTTT,CASIDRGGGSTEAFF
TRBV7-2,.,.,TRBJ2-1,TGTGCCAGCAGCTCCTTAGCGAGTGAGCAGTTCTTC,CASSSLASEQFF
TRBV7-9,TRBD2,.,TRBJ2-7,TGTGCCAGCAGCCCGTTAAAGGCGGGGGGATCACACGAGCAGTACTTC,CASSPLKAGGSHEQYF
TRBV5-1,TRBD1,once,TRBJ2-7,TGCGCCAGCAGCACGGACAGGGGAGGTGGGTACGAGCAGTACTTC,CASSTDRGGGYEQYF
TRBV7-2,.,.,TRBJ2-1,TGTGCCAGCAGCTTCGACAGGGGAGGGTACAATGAGCAGTTCTTC,CASSFDRGGYNEQFF